This TCR beta chain appears in the sequencing data of a study of blood T cell repertoires in COVID-19. Study context: Samples came from the United States, Italy and Spain, spanning acute and convalescent COVID-19.

Germline CDR1 SGHRS, CDR2 YFSETQ. V shed 0 bases and J shed 6 bases, with 7 bases lying between them. The CDR3 sequence is 12 residues long. The method was immunoSEQ multiplex PCR; TCRdb's version includes in-frame clones alone and lacks a portion of them. The sample holds 70,000 to 95,000 clones, about four fifths seen once. Sequenced: peripheral blood. This sequence originates from a woman between 35 and 50 years old with active or convalescent COVID-19. The rearrangement links TRBV5-1 to TRBJ2-7; D is unclear. The CDR3 loop reads CASSLDAVEQYF. CDR3 DNA: TGCGCCAGCAGCTTGGACGCGGTCGAGCAGTACTTC. Full variable domain (outside the CDR3, taken from reference TRBV5-1 and TRBJ2-7): KAGVTQTPRYLIKTRGQQVTLSCSPISGHRSVSWYQQTPGQGLQFLFEYFSETQRNKGNFPGRFSGRQFSNSRSEMNVSTLELGDSALYLCASSLDAVEQYFGPGTRLTVT.